Listed here is a single T cell receptor (beta chain). In the original processing: Reference gene primer amplification yielded estimated nucleated cell counts. Clones were sequenced by immunoSEQ multiplex PCR, and TCRdb holds only the in-frame ones, with some missing. The D gene and trimming were derived from the DNA, and the V and J assignments and clone size from that table. Of 200,000 to 300,000 clones listed, about 87% were seen once; the top ten hold around 1.5%. Germline V lookup: CDR1 LGHDT, CDR2 YNNKEL (reference sequence). V was trimmed by 4 bases and J by 2 bases, leaving 17 bases between them. The CDR3 contains 16 residues. This sample is part of a study of blood T cell repertoires in COVID-19.

Sequenced input: peripheral blood. The receptor was derived from a woman in her thirties or forties who had recovered from COVID-19. This chain connects TRBV3-1 (or the pseudogene TRBV3-2) to TRBJ1-2, with D maybe TRBD1 (5 bases). The CDR3 sequence: CASSPLGGDFNYGYTF. CDR3 in DNA: TGTGCCAGCAGCCCCCTGGGAGGGGACTTCAACTATGGCTACACCTTC.